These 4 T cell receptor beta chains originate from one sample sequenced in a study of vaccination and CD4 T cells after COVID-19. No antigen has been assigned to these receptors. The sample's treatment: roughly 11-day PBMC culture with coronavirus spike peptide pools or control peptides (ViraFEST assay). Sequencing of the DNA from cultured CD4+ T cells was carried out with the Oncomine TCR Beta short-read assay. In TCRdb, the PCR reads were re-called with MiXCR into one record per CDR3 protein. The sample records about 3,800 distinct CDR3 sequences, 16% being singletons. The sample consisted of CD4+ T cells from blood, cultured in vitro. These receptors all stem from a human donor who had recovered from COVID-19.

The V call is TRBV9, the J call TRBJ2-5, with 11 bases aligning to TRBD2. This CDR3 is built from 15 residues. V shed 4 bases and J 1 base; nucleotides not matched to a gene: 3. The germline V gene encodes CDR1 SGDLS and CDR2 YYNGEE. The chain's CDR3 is CASSTLAGAQETQYF. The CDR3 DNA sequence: TGTGCCAGCAGCACACTAGCGGGGGCCCAAGAGACCCAGTACTTC.

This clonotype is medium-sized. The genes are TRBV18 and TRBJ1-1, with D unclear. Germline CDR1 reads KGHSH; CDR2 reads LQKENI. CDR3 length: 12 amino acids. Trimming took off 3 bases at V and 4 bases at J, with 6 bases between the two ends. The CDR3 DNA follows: TGTGCCAGCTCACCGTGGGGCACTGAAGCTTTCTTT. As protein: CASSPWGTEAFF.

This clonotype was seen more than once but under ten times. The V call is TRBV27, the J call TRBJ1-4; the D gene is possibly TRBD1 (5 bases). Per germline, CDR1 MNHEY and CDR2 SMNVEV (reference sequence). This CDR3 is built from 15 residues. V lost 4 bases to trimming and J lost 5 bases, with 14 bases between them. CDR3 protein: CASSSLGQGNEKLFF. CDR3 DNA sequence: TGTGCCAGCAGTTCATTGGGGCAGGGAAATGAAAAACTGTTTTTT. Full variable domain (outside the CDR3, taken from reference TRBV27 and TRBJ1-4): EAQVTQNPRYLITVTGKKLTVTCSQNMNHEYMSWYRQDPGLGLRQIYYSMNVEVTDKGDVPEGYKVSRKEKRNFPLILESPSPNQTSLYFCASSSLGQGNEKLFFGSGTQLSVL.

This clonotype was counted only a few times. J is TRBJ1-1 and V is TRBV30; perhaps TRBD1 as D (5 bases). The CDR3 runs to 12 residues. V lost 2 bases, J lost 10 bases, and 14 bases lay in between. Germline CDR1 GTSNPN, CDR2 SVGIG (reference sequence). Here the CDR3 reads CAWSPGSTGAFF. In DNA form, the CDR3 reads TGTGCCTGGAGTCCAGGGAGTACGGGAGCTTTCTTT. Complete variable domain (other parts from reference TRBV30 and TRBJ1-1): SQTIHQWPATLVQPVGSPLSLECTVEGTSNPNLYWYRQAAGRGLQLLFYSVGIGQISSEVPQNLSASRPQDRQFILSSKKLLLSDSGFYLCAWSPGSTGAFFGQGTRLTVV.